This TCR beta chain appears in the sequencing data of a study of regulatory T cells in long-lasting Graves disease. Findings and limits, study-wide: Persistent cases favored TRBV28, TRBJ1-2 and TRBJ2-5.

This clonotype was counted at least ten times. Its target is unknown. CDR3-region Arm-PCR and iRepertoire HTBI primers produced the TCR beta libraries. TCRdb reanalysed the multiplex PCR reads using MiXCR and keeps one entry per CDR3 protein. The table has over 450,000 distinct CDR3 sequences, 12% seen once. V lost 5 bases and J 2 bases, leaving 16 bases between the germline ends. This CDR3 is 16 amino acids long. Germline values: CDR1 SGHNT, CDR2 YENEEA. The time point denotes: newly diagnosed GD, antithyroid drugs for less than 3 months. Generation of the TCR library employed RNA extracted from PBMCs. Investigators report Graves' disease was diagnosed under American Thyroid Association guidelines. The sample was also linked to a second study, of T cells in Graves' hyperthyroidism and ophthalmopathy. That publication notes: TCR CDR3 underwent first-round RT-PCR with the HTBI primer set.

The sequences come from peripheral blood mononuclear cells (PBMCs), collected at new diagnosis, from a patient treated with antithyroid drugs. The chain recombines TRBV11-3 with TRBJ2-1; D may be TRBD2 (5 bases). The source is a woman aged 30 to 39 with Graves disease. For the CDR3, the DNA is TGTGCCAGCAGCCCCTTAGGGCGGGCAGCCTACAATGAGCAGTTCTTC. Encoded protein: CASSPLGRAAYNEQFF.